A selection of T cell receptor beta chains follows, all from one sample in a study of blood T cell repertoires in COVID-19. Produced via immunoSEQ multiplex PCR; TCRdb's table is partial and in-frame only. Here the sample spans 200,000 to 250,000 clones, around 82% being singletons. What was sequenced was peripheral blood. The receptor set was obtained from a woman in her 30s who had recovered from COVID-19. The CDR3 runs from the conserved cysteine through the conserved F or W. D genes are given only for firm matches. Clone size appears in some rows only: once, few, many, or a class for an expanded clone.

J,V,length,size,D,CDR3,DNA
TRBJ2-4,TRBV6-5,15,.,.,CASSFARDIKNIQYF,TGTGCCAGCAGTTTCGCCCGGGACATAAAAAACATTCAGTACTTC
TRBJ2-2,TRBV7-3,16,.,TRBD2,CASSLAGGVNPGELFF,TGTGCCAGCAGCTTAGCGGGAGGAGTTAACCCCGGGGAGCTGTTTTTT
TRBJ1-5,TRBV6-6,15,.,TRBD1,CASSPSRTGYQPQHF,TGTGCCAGCAGCCCCTCAAGGACAGGGTATCAGCCCCAGCATTTT
TRBJ2-7,TRBV30,12,once,.,CAWSMGGYEQYF,TGTGCCTGGTCTATGGGGGGTTACGAGCAGTACTTC
TRBJ2-2,TRBV19,14,.,TRBD1,CASSRTGGIGELFF,TGTGCCAGTAGTCGGACAGGGGGCATCGGGGAGCTGTTTTTT
TRBJ1-2,TRBV5-1,12,.,.,CASSLTVGGYTF,TGCGCCAGCAGCCTGACAGTTGGAGGCTACACCTTC
TRBJ2-7,TRBV24-1,12,.,.,CATSDDRYEQYF,TGTGCCACCAGTGATGACAGGTACGAGCAGTACTTC
TRBJ2-3,TRBV21-1,14,.,.,CASKTGTSGDTQYF,TGTGCCAGCAAAACAGGGACTAGCGGAGATACGCAGTATTTT
TRBJ2-7,TRBV5-1,14,.,.,CASSGGRNSYEQYF,TGCGCCAGCAGTGGGGGCAGGAACTCTTACGAGCAGTACTTC
TRBJ1-5,TRBV18,13,.,TRBD1,CASSPDRGQPQHF,TGTGCCAGCTCACCCGACAGGGGACAGCCCCAGCATTTT
TRBJ1-4,TRBV27,15,.,TRBD1,CASSLLTGVNEKLFF,TGTGCCAGCAGCTTATTGACAGGGGTTAATGAAAAACTGTTTTTT
TRBJ1-2,TRBV11-2,17,.,.,CASSSQGGGGSTEGYTF,TGTGCCAGCAGCTCCCAAGGCGGGGGAGGTTCAACGGAGGGCTACACCTTC